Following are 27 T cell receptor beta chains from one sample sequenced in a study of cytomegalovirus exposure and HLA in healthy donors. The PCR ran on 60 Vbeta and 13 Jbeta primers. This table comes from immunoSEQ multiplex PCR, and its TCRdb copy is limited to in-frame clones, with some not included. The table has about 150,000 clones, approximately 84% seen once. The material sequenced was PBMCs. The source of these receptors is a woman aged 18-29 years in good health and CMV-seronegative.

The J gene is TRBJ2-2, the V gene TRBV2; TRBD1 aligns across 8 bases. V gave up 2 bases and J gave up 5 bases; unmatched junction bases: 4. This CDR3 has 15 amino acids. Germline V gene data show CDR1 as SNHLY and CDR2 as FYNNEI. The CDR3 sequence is CASSEIRGQTGELFF. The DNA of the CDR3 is TGTGCCAGCAGTGAAATCAGGGGGCAGACCGGGGAGCTGTTTTTT.

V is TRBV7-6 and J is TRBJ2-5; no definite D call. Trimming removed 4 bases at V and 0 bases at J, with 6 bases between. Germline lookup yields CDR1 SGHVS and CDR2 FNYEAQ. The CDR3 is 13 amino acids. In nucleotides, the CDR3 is TGTGCCAGCAGCTGGGCAGACCAAGAGACCCAGTACTTC. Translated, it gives CASSWADQETQYF.

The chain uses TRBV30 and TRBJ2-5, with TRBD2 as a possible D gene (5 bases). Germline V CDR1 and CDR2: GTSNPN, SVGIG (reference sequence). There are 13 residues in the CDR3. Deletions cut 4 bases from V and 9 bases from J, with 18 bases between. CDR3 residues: CAWNVGGLSSQYF. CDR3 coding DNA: TGTGCCTGGAATGTGGGCGGGTTGTCTTCCCAGTACTTC.

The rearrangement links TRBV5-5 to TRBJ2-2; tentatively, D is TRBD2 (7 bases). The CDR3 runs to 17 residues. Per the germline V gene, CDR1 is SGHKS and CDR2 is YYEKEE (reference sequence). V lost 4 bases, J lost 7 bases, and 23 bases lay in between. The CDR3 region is CASSRRGAGVEYGELFF. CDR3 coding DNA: TGTGCCAGCAGCCGTCGGGGGGCAGGGGTTGAATACGGGGAGCTGTTTTTT.

The CDR3 loop is CASSSFPERGPSYEQYF. Written as DNA, the CDR3 is TGCGCCAGCAGCTCTTTCCCGGAGCGGGGGCCGTCCTACGAGCAGTACTTC. The chain has TRBV5-1 and TRBJ2-7; TRBD2 matches at 8 bases. J lost 1 base, V lost 3 bases, and 12 bases had no gene match. CDR3 length equals 17 residues. Germline V gene sequence: CDR1 SGHRS, CDR2 YFSETQ.

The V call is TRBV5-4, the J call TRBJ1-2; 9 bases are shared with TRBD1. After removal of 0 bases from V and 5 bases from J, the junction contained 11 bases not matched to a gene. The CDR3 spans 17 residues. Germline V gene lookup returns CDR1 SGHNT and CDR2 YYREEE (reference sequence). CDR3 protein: CASSLGGGNRGQYGYTF. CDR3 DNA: TGTGCCAGCAGCTTGGGAGGGGGAAACAGGGGGCAATATGGCTACACCTTC.

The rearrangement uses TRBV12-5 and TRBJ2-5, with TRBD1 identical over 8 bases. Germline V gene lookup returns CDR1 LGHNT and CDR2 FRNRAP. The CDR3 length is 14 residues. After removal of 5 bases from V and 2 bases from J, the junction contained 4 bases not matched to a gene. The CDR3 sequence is CASGTGQGQETQYF. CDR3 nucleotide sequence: TGTGCTAGTGGTACTGGACAGGGTCAAGAGACCCAGTACTTC.

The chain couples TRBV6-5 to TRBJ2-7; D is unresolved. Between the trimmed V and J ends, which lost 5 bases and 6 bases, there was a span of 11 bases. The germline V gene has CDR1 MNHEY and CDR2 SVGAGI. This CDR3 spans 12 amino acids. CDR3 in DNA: TGTGCCAGCAGTGCCGGGTTAAGCGAGCAGTACTTC. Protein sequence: CASSAGLSEQYF.

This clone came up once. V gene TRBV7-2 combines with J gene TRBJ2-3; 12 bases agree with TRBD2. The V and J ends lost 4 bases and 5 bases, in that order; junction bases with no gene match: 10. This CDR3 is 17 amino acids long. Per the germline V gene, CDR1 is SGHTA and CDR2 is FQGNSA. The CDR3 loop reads CASSSPRLAGGGDTQYF. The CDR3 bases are TGTGCCAGCAGCTCTCCAAGGCTAGCGGGGGGGGGAGATACGCAGTATTTT. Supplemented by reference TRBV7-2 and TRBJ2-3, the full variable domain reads GAGVSQSPSNKVTEKGKDVELRCDPISGHTALYWYRQSLGQGLEFLIYFQGNSAPDKSGLPSDRFSAERTGGSVSTLTIQRTQQEDSAVYLCASSSPRLAGGGDTQYFGPGTRLTVL.

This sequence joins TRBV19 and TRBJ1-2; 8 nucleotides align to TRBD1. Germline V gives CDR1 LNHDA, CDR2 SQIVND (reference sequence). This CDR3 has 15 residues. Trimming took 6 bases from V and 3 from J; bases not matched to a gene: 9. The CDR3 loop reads CASRGRETGDYGYTF. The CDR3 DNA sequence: TGTGCCAGTAGAGGAAGGGAGACAGGGGACTATGGCTACACCTTC.

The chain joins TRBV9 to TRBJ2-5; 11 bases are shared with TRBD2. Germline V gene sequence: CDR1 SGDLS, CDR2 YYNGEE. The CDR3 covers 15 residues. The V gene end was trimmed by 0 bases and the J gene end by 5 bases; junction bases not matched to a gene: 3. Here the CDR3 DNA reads TGTGCCAGCAGCGTAGGACTAGCGGGGCCGGAGACCCAGTACTTC. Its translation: CASSVGLAGPETQYF.

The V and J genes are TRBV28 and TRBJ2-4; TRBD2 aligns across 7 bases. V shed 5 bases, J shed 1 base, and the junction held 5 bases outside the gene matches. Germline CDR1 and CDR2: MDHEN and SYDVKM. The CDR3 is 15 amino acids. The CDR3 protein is CASSPPGGAKNIQYF. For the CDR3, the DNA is TGTGCCAGCAGTCCCCCCGGGGGGGCCAAAAACATTCAGTACTTC.

Here the CDR3 reads CASSVGGPNQPQHF. The CDR3 nucleotides read TGTGCCAGCAGCGTAGGAGGGCCCAATCAGCCCCAGCATTTT. V gene TRBV28 combines with J gene TRBJ1-5; D gene unclear. Per the germline V gene, CDR1 is MDHEN and CDR2 is SYDVKM. The CDR3 runs 14 residues. Trimming cost V 6 bases and J 3 bases, with 12 bases left between them. Full variable domain (outside the CDR3, taken from reference TRBV28 and TRBJ1-5): DVKVTQSSRYLVKRTGEKVFLECVQDMDHENMFWYRQDPGLGLRLIYFSYDVKMKEKGDIPEGYSVSREKKERFSLILESASTNQTSMYLCASSVGGPNQPQHFGDGTRLSIL.

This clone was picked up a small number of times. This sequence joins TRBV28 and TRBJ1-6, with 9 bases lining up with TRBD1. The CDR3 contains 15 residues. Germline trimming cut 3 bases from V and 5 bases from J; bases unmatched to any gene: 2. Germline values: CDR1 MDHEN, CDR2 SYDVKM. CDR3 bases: TGTGCCAGCAGTTTCTACAGGGGGCATAATTCACCCCTCCACTTT. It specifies CASSFYRGHNSPLHF.

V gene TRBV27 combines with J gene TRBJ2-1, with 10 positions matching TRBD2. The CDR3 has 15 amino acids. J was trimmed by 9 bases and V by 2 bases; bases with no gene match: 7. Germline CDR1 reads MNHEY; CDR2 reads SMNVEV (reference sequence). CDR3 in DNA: TGTGCCAGCAGTTTAAGCCTAGCGGGAGTACTTGAGCAGTTCTTC. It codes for CASSLSLAGVLEQFF.

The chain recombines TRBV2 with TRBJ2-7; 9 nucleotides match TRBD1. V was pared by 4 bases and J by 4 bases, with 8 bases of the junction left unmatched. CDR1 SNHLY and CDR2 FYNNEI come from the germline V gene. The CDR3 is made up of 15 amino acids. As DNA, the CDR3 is TGTGCCAGCAGTGCCAGGACAGGGGTGCGGTACGAGCAGTACTTC. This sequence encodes CASSARTGVRYEQYF.

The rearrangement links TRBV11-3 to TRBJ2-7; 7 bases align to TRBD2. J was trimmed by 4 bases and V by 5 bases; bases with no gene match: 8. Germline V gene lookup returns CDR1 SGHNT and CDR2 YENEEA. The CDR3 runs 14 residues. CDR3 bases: TGTGCCAGCAGCATAAGCGGGGTTGCTTACGAGCAGTACTTC. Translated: CASSISGVAYEQYF.

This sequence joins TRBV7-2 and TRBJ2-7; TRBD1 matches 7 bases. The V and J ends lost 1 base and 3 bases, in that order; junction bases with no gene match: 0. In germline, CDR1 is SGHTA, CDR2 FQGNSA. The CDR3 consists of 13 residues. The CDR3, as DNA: TGTGCCAGCAGCTTAGGGACAGGCTACGAGCAGTACTTC. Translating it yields CASSLGTGYEQYF.

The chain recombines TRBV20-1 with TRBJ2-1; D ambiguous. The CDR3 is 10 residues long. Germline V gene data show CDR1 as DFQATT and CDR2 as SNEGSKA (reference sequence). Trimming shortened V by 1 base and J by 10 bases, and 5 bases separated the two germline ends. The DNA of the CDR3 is TGCAGTGCTAGAGTCCCGGAGCAGTTCTTC. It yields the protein CSARVPEQFF.

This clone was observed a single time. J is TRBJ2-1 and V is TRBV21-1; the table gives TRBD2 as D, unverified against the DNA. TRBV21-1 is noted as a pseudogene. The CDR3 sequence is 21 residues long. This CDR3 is CASTQRAFQGTSGFPYNEQFF. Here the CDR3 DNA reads TGTGCCAGCACCCAAAGGGCGTTTCAAGGGACTAGCGGTTTTCCCTACAATGAGCAGTTCTTC.

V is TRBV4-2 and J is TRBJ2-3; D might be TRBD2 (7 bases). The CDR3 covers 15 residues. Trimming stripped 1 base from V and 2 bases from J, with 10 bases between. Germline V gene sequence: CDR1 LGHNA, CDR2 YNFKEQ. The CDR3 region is CASSQVGGLTDTQYF. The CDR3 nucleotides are TGTGCCAGCAGCCAAGTCGGGGGGCTCACAGATACGCAGTATTTT.

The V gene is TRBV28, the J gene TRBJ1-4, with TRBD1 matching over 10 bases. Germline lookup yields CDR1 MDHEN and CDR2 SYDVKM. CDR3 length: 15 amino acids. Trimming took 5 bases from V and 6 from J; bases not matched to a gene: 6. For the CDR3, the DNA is TGTGCCAGCAGTGACCTCGGGACAGGGGATGAAAAACTGTTTTTT. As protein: CASSDLGTGDEKLFF.

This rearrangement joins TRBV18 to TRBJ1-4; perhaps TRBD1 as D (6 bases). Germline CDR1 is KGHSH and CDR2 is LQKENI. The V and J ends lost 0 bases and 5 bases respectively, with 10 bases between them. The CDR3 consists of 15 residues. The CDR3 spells CASSPPTGSNEKLFF. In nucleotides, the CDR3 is TGTGCCAGCTCACCACCGACAGGATCAAATGAAAAACTGTTTTTT.

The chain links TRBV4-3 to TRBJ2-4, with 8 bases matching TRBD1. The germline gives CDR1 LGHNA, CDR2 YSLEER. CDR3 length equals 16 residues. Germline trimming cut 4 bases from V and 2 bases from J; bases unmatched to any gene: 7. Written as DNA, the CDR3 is TGCGCCAGCAGCCCCGCAGGGGGCAGAACCAAAAACATTCAGTACTTC. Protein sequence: CASSPAGGRTKNIQYF.

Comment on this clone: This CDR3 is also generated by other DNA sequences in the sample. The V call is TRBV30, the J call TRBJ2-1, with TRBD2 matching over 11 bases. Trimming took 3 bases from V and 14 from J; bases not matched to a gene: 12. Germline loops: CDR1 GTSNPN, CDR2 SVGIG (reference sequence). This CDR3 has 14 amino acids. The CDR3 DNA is TGTGCCTGGAGCGTAAACTTAGCGGGGGGGCCGGAGTTCTTC. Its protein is CAWSVNLAGGPEFF.

The CDR3 reads CASSQGGQGGGEQYF. CDR3 nucleotides: TGCGCCAGCAGCCAAGGGGGACAGGGCGGTGGCGAGCAGTACTTC. The genes are TRBV4-1 and TRBJ2-7, with TRBD1 matching 9 bases. CDR3 length: 15 amino acids. Losses at the gene ends were 1 base for V and 6 bases for J; bases not matched to a gene: 7. CDR1 is MGHRA and CDR2 is YSYEKL in the germline V gene.

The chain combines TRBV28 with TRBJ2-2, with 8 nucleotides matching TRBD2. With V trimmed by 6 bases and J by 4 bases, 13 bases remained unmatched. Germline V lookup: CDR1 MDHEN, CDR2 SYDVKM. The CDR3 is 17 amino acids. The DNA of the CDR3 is TGTGCCAGCAGCTCCCTCGCTAGCGGGTGGTCCACCGGGGAGCTGTTTTTT. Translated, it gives CASSSLASGWSTGELFF.